Given below is one T cell receptor (beta chain) in context. The antigen is unknown. Germline-derived CDR1 and CDR2 are MDHEN and SYDVKM. The V end was cut by 2 bases, the J end by 6 bases, with 13 bases between. This CDR3 comprises 14 residues. These data come from a study of cytomegalovirus exposure and HLA in healthy donors. Primers: 60 Vbeta forward and 13 Jbeta reverse. Sequencing used immunoSEQ multiplex PCR; TCRdb keeps in-frame clones, though not all of them. The table for this sample gives approximately 140,000 clones. Study-level results: Most TCRs appeared rarely, but some public TCRs recurred in many donors.

Sequences were obtained from PBMCs. The rearrangement joins TRBV28 to TRBJ1-2; D is undetermined. The TCR comes from a woman in her forties in good health and CMV-seronegative. The chain's CDR3 is CASSLAAFGDGYTF. The CDR3 DNA is TGTGCCAGCAGTTTAGCAGCTTTCGGGGATGGCTACACCTTC.